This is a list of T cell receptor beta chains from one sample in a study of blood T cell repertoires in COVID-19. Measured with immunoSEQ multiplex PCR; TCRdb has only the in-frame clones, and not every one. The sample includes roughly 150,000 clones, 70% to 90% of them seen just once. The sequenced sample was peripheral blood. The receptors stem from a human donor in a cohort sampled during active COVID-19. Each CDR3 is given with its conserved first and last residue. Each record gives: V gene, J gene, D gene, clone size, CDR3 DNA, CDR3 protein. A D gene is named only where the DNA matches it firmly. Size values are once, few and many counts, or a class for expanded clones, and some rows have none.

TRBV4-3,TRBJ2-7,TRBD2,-,TGCGCCAGCAGCCAAGACGGGGAGGGGACTTCCTACGAGCAGTACTTC,CASSQDGEGTSYEQYF
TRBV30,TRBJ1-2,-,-,TGTGCCTGGAGTCTCACAGTTGGCTACACCTTC,CAWSLTVGYTF
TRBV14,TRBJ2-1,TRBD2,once,TGTGCCAGCAGTCGGACTAGCGGGGAGTACAATGAGCAGTTCTTC,CASSRTSGEYNEQFF
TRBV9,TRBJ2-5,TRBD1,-,TGTGCCAGCAGCGCCCGACCAGGGACAGGGGCCAGAGAGACCCAGTACTTC,CASSARPGTGARETQYF
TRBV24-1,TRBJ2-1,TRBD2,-,TGTGCCACCAGTGACGTATCAGCGGGAGCTCAGGAGCAGTTCTTC,CATSDVSAGAQEQFF
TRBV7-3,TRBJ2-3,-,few,TGTGCCAGCAGCTTCCAGGGGTTCCTTGATACGCAGTATTTT,CASSFQGFLDTQYF
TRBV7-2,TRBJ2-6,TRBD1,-,TGTGCCAGCAGCTCGGGACAGGGGCACTCTGGGGCCAACGTCCTGACTTTC,CASSSGQGHSGANVLTF
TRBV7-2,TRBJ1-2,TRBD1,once,TGTGCCAGCAGCCGGACAGGGGAAGGGAAGTATGGCTACACCTTC,CASSRTGEGKYGYTF
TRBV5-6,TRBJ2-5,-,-,TGTGCCAGCAGCTTGACTCACAGGGAAGAGACCCAGTACTTC,CASSLTHREETQYF
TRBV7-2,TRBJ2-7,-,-,TGTGCCAGCAGCTTGGTACAGGGCTCCTACGAGCAGTACTTC,CASSLVQGSYEQYF
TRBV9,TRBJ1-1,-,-,TGTGCCAGCAGCCCCTACGAGCGCTCGGGATTTGAAGCTTTCTTT,CASSPYERSGFEAFF
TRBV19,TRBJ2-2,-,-,TGTGCCAGTACCACGGGGAGTGCGAACACCGGGGAGCTGTTTTTT,CASTTGSANTGELFF
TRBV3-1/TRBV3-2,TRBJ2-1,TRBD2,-,TGTGCCAGCAGCCAAGGGCGGGGGAACCCGCAGTTCTTC,CASSQGRGNPQFF
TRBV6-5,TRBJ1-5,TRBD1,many,TGTGCCAGCAGCGTACAGGGGGCGGGGCAGCCCCAGCATTTT,CASSVQGAGQPQHF
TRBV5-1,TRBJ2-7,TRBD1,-,TGCGCCAGCAGCCCCCGACAGGGTAGATACGAGCAGTACTTC,CASSPRQGRYEQYF
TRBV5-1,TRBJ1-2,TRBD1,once,TGCGCCAGCAGGTTCGGGACAGGGGGCAGTGGCTACACCTTC,CASRFGTGGSGYTF
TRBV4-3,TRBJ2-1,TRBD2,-,TGCGCCAGCAGCCAAGCCCCTAGCGGGAGGGTGGATGAGCAGTTCTTC,CASSQAPSGRVDEQFF
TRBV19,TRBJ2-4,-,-,TGTGCCAGTAGTGCAATACTGCGGGGTAAAAACATTCAGTACTTC,CASSAILRGKNIQYF
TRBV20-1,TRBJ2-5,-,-,TGCAGTGCCAACAGTGGGGAGACCCAGTACTTC,CSANSGETQYF
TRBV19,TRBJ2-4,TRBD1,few,TGTGCCAGTAGTATTTCAGGGACAGCAGCCAAAAACATTCAGTACTTC,CASSISGTAAKNIQYF
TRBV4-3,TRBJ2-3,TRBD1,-,TGCGCCAGCAGTTGGGACAGTGGCGATACGCAGTATTTT,CASSWDSGDTQYF
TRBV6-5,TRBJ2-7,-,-,TGTGCCTCAAATAGGGAGTTCTACGAGCAGTACTTC,CASNREFYEQYF
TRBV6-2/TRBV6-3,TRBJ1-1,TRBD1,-,TGTGCCAGCAGTTCCATCGGACAGGGGAACACTGAAGCTTTCTTT,CASSSIGQGNTEAFF
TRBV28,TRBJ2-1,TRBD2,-,TGTGCCAGCCTTCCGGGGGGGACCTACAATGAGCAGTTCTTC,CASLPGGTYNEQFF
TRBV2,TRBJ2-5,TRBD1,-,TGTGCCAGCAGAGAACAGGGGATCGATGAGACCCAGTACTTC,CASREQGIDETQYF
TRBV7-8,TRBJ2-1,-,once,TGTGCCAGCAGCCCGGCGGGAAGCTCCTACAATGAGCAGTTCTTC,CASSPAGSSYNEQFF
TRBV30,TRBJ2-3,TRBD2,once,TGTGCCTGGAGTGTAAGAGCGGGGGGTGGAGATACGCAGTATTTT,CAWSVRAGGGDTQYF
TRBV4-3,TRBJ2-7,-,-,TGCGCCAGCAGCCAAGGTGTAGATTCCTACGAGCAGTACTTC,CASSQGVDSYEQYF
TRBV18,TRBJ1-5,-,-,TGTGCCAGCTCACCAGGGGGCGGCAATCAGCCCCAGCATTTT,CASSPGGGNQPQHF
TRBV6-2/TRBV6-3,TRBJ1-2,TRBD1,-,TGTGCCAGCAACCCACAGGGGGCCTCTCATGGCTACACCTTC,CASNPQGASHGYTF
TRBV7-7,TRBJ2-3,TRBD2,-,TGTGCCAGCAGCCCTCTCGGACTAGCGGGGGGGCCGGACACAGATACGCAGTATTTT,CASSPLGLAGGPDTDTQYF
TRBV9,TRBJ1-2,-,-,TGTGCCAGCAGCCCCACCGGGACTGACAACTATGGCTACACCTTC,CASSPTGTDNYGYTF
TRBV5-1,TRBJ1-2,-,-,TGCGCCAGCAGCTTGGCCCTACAGGACTATGGCTACACCTTC,CASSLALQDYGYTF
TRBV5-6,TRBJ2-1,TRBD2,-,TGTGCCAGCAGCTTGGACGGGGGGGCCTACAATGAGCAGTTCTTC,CASSLDGGAYNEQFF
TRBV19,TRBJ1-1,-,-,TGTGCCAGTAATTCCGGGGGTGGCACTGAAGCTTTCTTT,CASNSGGGTEAFF